Sequencing of this T cell receptor (beta chain) was carried out in a study of blood T cells in healthy people across ages. General study findings and limits: It was held that the diversity estimates obtained from one million T cells were underestimates.

Trimming stripped 5 bases from V and 7 bases from J, with 9 bases between. The length of the CDR3 is 12 residues. This clonotype was counted between two and nine times. Antigen specificity is unknown. A sample-barcoded 5' primer and a J-beta primer mix were used in a second PCR of roughly 7 to 11 cycles. In TCRdb, the 5' RACE reads were re-called with MiXCR into one record per CDR3 protein. The sample has about 800,000 distinct CDR3 sequences, 25% seen once. Every sample yielded at least 6.5 million isolated PBMCs. In addition, the sample was reused for a study of T cells of mothers and their children. That source reports: RNA that had been extracted went wholly into cDNA synthesis, at roughly 1.5 ug per 15 ul. A slight, non-significant increase in overlap was found for related mother-child pairs relative to unrelated pairs.

The TCR comes from a boy younger than 18 in good health. The rearrangement uses TRBV12-3 or TRBV12-4 and TRBJ2-1; D unclear. The source material was blood. As DNA, the CDR3 is TGTGCCAGCAGTCCGCGCCATAATGAGCAGTTCTTC. As protein: CASSPRHNEQFF.